These 6 T cell receptor beta chains were sequenced from one sample in a study of Ad26.COV2.S vaccination and SARS-CoV-2 variants. Treatment noted: 19 received Ad26.COV2.S at low or high dose, single or two shots; about 5 received placebo; per-sample allocation not given. Day 63 after the first vaccine or placebo injection was the time point for sampling. Profiled with immunoSEQ multiplex PCR; TCRdb holds only in-frame clones, not every one. Among hundreds of thousands of clones, around 89% were seen once, and the ten largest hold approximately 1.5%. The starting material was peripheral blood, obtained in a trial of Ad26.COV2.S vaccine versus placebo. The source is a person between 18 and 60 years old who received the Ad26.COV2.S COVID-19 vaccine or a placebo.

The chain is built from TRBV9 and TRBJ2-3, with D perhaps TRBD1 (6 bases). Germline V gene sequence: CDR1 SGDLS, CDR2 YYNGEE. Trimming left V 0 bases short and J 12 bases short, with 17 bases between. This CDR3 has 14 residues. The CDR3: CASSVEAGVTRQYF. In DNA, the CDR3 is TGTGCCAGCAGCGTAGAGGCAGGGGTTACCCGACAGTATTTT. Combining the CDR3 with reference TRBV9 and TRBJ2-3 gives the whole variable domain DSGVTQTPKHLITATGQRVTLRCSPRSGDLSVYWYQQSLDQGLQFLIQYYNGEERAKGNILERFSAQQFPDLHSELNLSSLELGDSALYFCASSVEAGVTRQYFGPGTRLTVL.

This chain joins TRBV5-6 and TRBJ2-5, with 10 bases aligning to TRBD1. V gave up 0 bases and J gave up 5 bases; unmatched junction bases: 7. The germline V gene has CDR1 SGHDT and CDR2 YYEEEE. The CDR3 loop spans 16 amino acids. The CDR3 reads CASSLAAGTGEETQYF. The CDR3, as DNA: TGTGCCAGCAGCTTGGCCGCCGGGACAGGGGAGGAGACCCAGTACTTC.

This sequence joins TRBV27 and TRBJ2-5; 13 nucleotides align to TRBD2. The CDR3 spans 16 residues. After removal of 4 bases from V and 4 bases from J, the junction contained 6 bases not matched to a gene. Germline CDR1 reads MNHEY; CDR2 reads SMNVEV (reference sequence). The CDR3 DNA follows: TGTGCCAGCAGTTCGGTGACTAGCGGGGGGCCAGAGACCCAGTACTTC. Residues: CASSSVTSGGPETQYF.

The J gene is TRBJ1-2, the V gene TRBV30; no reliable D call. The CDR3 runs to 14 residues. Germline V gene data show CDR1 as GTSNPN and CDR2 as SVGIG (reference sequence). The V end lost 2 bases, the J end lost 2 bases, and 12 bases lay between the germline ends. For the CDR3, the DNA is TGTGCCTGGAGTCCCGGGGTTTCGAACTATGGCTACACCTTC. Amino acids: CAWSPGVSNYGYTF.

A single count supports this clone. This rearrangement joins TRBV9 to TRBJ2-2; 8 nucleotides match TRBD1. Losses at the gene ends were 2 bases for V and 4 bases for J; bases not matched to a gene: 7. From germline, CDR1 is SGDLS and CDR2 YYNGEE. The CDR3 is 16 residues long. The CDR3 DNA reads TGTGCCAGCAGCGTTGGACAGGGAAGTGTCACCGGGGAGCTGTTTTTT. This translates into CASSVGQGSVTGELFF. The full variable domain, with the rest looked up from reference TRBV9 and TRBJ2-2, is DSGVTQTPKHLITATGQRVTLRCSPRSGDLSVYWYQQSLDQGLQFLIQYYNGEERAKGNILERFSAQQFPDLHSELNLSSLELGDSALYFCASSVGQGSVTGELFFGEGSRLTVL.

The chain employs TRBV29-1 and TRBJ1-3; D gene uncertain. The CDR3 has 13 amino acids. V was shortened by 7 bases and J by 0 bases, with 10 bases between the two germline ends. Germline CDR1 is SQVTM and CDR2 is ANQGSEA. In DNA form, the CDR3 reads TGCAGCGCCGACACAAACTCTGGAAACACCATATATTTT. Translating gives CSADTNSGNTIYF. The variable domain in full, with the rest retrieved from reference TRBV29-1 and TRBJ1-3, is SAVISQKPSRDICQRGTSLTIQCQVDSQVTMMFWYRQQPGQSLTLIATANQGSEATYESGFVIDKFPISRPNLTFSTLTVSNMSPEDSSIYLCSADTNSGNTIYFGEGSWLTVV.